The present TCR beta chain was sequenced within a study of human T cells and chemical hapten exposure (dated by TCRdb to 2020 to 2022). Background on the whole study: For sensitization, 2% DPC in acetone was applied to a 2 cm by 2 cm area of upper inner arm skin. Patients additionally received weekly therapeutic DPC doses to the scalp throughout the roughly 24-week study period. Patch testing was performed on the upper back with Finn chambers containing 0.01% DPC, and the patch tests were scored after 6 days according to International Contact Dermatitis Research Group standards. Alopecia areata with under or over 50% scalp involvement, alopecia totalis and alopecia universalis were represented in the patient cohort, which was mostly female. The libraries were sequenced as a pool, and the TCR yield per sample differed mostly because of small variations in library volumes within the pool. In alopecia patients, the study followed how the peripheral blood TCR repertoire changed in vivo over primary and secondary sensitization to diphenylcyclopropenone (DPC), a hapten. Blood samples were taken from patients before sensitization (week 0) and at 2, 6 and about 24 weeks after DPC sensitization. Some 29 alopecia patients gave blood for TCR sequencing at one to four time points (pre-sensitization, 2, 6 and 24 weeks).

Here is what the overall study found, with its caveats: Repeated subsampling changed both the strength of the expansion versus patch-test correlation and the threshold at which the correlation became significant. The number of PT1 expanded TCRs positively correlated with patch test score, significant at thresholds 8, 16 and 32 but not 4. DPC sensitization did not change how many TCRs were above 1 in 1000 frequency, and no evidence was found of alterations in global repertoire structure. Compared with pre-sensitization or healthy control sets, expanded TCRs formed significantly more large CDR3 similarity clusters, which is consistent with antigen-driven responses. Because all patients had alopecia, a presumed autoimmune disease, the immune response of the patients might differ from that of healthy individuals.

The sample's time point label, in plain terms: patch test 1, 2 weeks after DPC sensitization. Taken with the paper, the label for treatment or condition translates to: therapeutic diphenylcyclopropenone sensitization with weekly scalp DPC. At every patch-test visit, the blood draw took place before the patch test was put on. Eligible patients were aged 18 to 70, diagnosed with alopecia, deemed suitable for DPC therapy, and excluded if pregnant. Unfractionated whole blood was collected in Tempus Blood RNA tubes, and total RNA was extracted from that blood. Library preparation employed RACE. This sample was sequenced with a NextSeq 500. During library preparation, unique molecular identifiers were attached to individual cDNA molecules so that TCRs could be counted in a quantitative, reproducible way. Both TCR alpha and TCR beta chains were sequenced from each blood RNA sample. Per the authors' processing: A median of approximately 96,000 TCRs per sample was observed, with a range of about 20,000 to 750,000. The Decombinator software suite was used to annotate V, J and CDR3 in the TCR reads. To make PS versus PT1 abundance plots, every sample was subsampled to the same number of TCRs (28,000). TCRs were defined as expanded if absent before sensitization and observed at least eight times at the 2-week time point. TCRdb's own reprocessing of the public reads used fastp at Q25 and MiXCR and kept productive beta chains. Under each unique CDR3 protein, matching rows form one entry showing the most common genes and DNA. In this record, the V and J calls reflect TCRdb's handling and not the investigators' own analysis. This sample gives 95,000 to 100,000 distinct CDR3 sequences in total; over 10% of them show up just once. The top ten clones comprise over 2% of the sample.

The CDR3 contains 14 residues, cysteine and phenylalanine counted. Kept here is only the CDR3 DNA, which spans 42 bases and is read in frame from base 1. The germline V gene (reference sequence) provides CDR1 DFQATT and CDR2 SNEGSKA. V is pared back by 0 bases and J by 7 bases, with 13 bases lying between the germline termini. This clonotype was seen a few times. It has no known antigen specificity. No much larger clonotype is one base removed from it; base qualities were not supplied. Sample: whole blood, taken in connection with sensitization to the hapten diphenylcyclopropenone (DPC). This TCR came from a woman aged 40-49 years with alopecia areata. Some clones in this sample may be carry-over from other donors' samples. The sequence is built from TRBV20-1 and TRBJ1-5; the D gene is unclear. The DNA is TGCAGTGCTAGAGATCTTCCACGGGAGCAGCCCCAGCATTTT. Its coded protein is CSARDLPREQPQHF.